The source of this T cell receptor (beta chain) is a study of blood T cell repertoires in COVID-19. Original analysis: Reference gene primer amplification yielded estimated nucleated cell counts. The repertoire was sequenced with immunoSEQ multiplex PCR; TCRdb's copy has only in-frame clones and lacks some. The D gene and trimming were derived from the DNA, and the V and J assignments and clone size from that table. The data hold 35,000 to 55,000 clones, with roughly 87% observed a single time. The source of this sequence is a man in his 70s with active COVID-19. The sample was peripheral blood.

DNA of the CDR3: TGTGCCAGCAGCTCCTCGCTCGGACAGGAAGGGGATAATTCACCCCTCCACTTT. Protein product: CASSSSLGQEGDNSPLHF. The chain links TRBV7-3 to TRBJ1-6; TRBD1 matches 7 bases. There are 18 residues in the CDR3. CDR1 is SGHTA and CDR2 is FQGTGA in the germline V gene. V shed 4 bases and J 5 bases; nucleotides not matched to a gene: 14. Together with reference TRBV7-3 and TRBJ1-6, the CDR3 gives the full variable domain: GAGVSQTPSNKVTEKGKYVELRCDPISGHTALYWYRQSLGQGPEFLIYFQGTGAADDSGLPNDRFFAVRPEGSVSTLKIQRTERGDSAVYLCASSSSLGQEGDNSPLHFGNGTRLTVT.